This paragraph covers one T cell receptor (beta chain) sequence. Its antigen remains unknown. By phenotype, naive CD8+ T cells were CD45RO-CCR7+CD27+CD95-. These data come from a study of CXCR3-negative and CXCR3-positive naive CD8 T cells. The method, 5' RACE with UMI labels, was used to prepare the TRB cDNA libraries. From the 5' RACE reads, TCRdb lists one entry per CDR3 protein and no DNA. This sample contains about 86,000 distinct CDR3 sequences. Study outcomes and limitations: Naive cells used TRBV-TRBJ genes in much the same way whether CXCR3-negative or CXCR3-positive; memory cells did not. TRB CDR3s were more hydrophobic in CXCR3-positive than in CXCR3-negative naive cells.

CDR1 and CDR2 (germline): MNHEY, SMNVEV (reference sequence). This CDR3 is built from 11 residues. The specimen sequenced was naive CXCR3+ CD8+ T cells from blood. Specified subset: CD45RO-CCR7+CD27+CD95- naive CD8+ T cells expressing CXCR3 (TNR3+). The V and J genes are TRBV27 and TRBJ2-7. The clonotype originates from a human donor in good health. Some clones in this sample may be carry-over from other donors' samples. CDR3 sequence: CASRHNYEQYF.